The 25 T cell receptor beta chains below come from one sample, sequenced in a study. Measured with immunoSEQ multiplex PCR; TCRdb has only the in-frame clones, and not every one. Here the sample spans tens of thousands of clones, 90% to 95% being singletons. Input material: PBMCs. Source of these receptors: a man aged 40-49 years with rheumatoid arthritis.

This clone was observed a few times. The chain is built from TRBV30 and TRBJ2-3, with D hard to call. Germline V gene lookup returns CDR1 GTSNPN and CDR2 SVGIG (reference sequence). V lost 2 bases and J lost 6, with 6 bases in between. CDR3 length: 11 residues. Written as DNA, the CDR3 is TGTGCCTGGAGTTGGGCGGATACGCAGTATTTT. Residues: CAWSWADTQYF.

The V call is TRBV3-1 (or the pseudogene TRBV3-2), the J call TRBJ2-7; D possibly corresponds to TRBD1 (5 bases). Germline loops: CDR1 LGHDT, CDR2 YNNKEL (reference sequence). This CDR3 spans 14 amino acids. V was pared by 4 bases and J by 2 bases, with 12 bases between. The CDR3 reads CASSLSQGAYEQYF. CDR3 coding DNA: TGTGCCAGCAGCCTGTCTCAGGGTGCCTACGAGCAGTACTTC.

This chain joins TRBV5-6 and TRBJ2-5, with TRBD1 identical over 7 bases. Germline V lookup: CDR1 SGHDT, CDR2 YYEEEE. The V segment lost 4 bases and the J segment 0 bases; nucleotides outside the gene matches: 6. This CDR3 is built from 15 residues. The CDR3 DNA sequence: TGTGCCAGCAGCCAGATTGACAGGGACCAAGAGACCCAGTACTTC. It translates to CASSQIDRDQETQYF.

This sequence joins TRBV9 and TRBJ1-6; D remains ambiguous. V lost 0 bases, J lost 6 bases, and 7 bases lay in between. This CDR3 has 14 amino acids. CDR1 is SGDLS and CDR2 is YYNGEE in the germline V gene. For the CDR3, the DNA is TGTGCCAGCAGCGTAGGAGGGAGTAATTCACCCCTCCACTTT. It specifies CASSVGGSNSPLHF.

This chain connects TRBV5-1 to TRBJ2-7, with 8 positions matching TRBD2. This CDR3 is built from 15 residues. From germline, CDR1 is SGHRS and CDR2 YFSETQ. Trimming cost V 1 base and J 2 bases; bases outside gene matches: 5. The CDR3 nucleotides are TGCGCCAGCAGCTTGTTAGCGGGAAGCACCTACGAGCAGTACTTC. Amino acid sequence: CASSLLAGSTYEQYF. Looking up the rest from reference TRBV5-1 and TRBJ2-7 gives the full variable domain: KAGVTQTPRYLIKTRGQQVTLSCSPISGHRSVSWYQQTPGQGLQFLFEYFSETQRNKGNFPGRFSGRQFSNSRSEMNVSTLELGDSALYLCASSLLAGSTYEQYFGPGTRLTVT.

V usage is TRBV28 and J usage is TRBJ2-7, with TRBD2 identical over 10 bases. The ends lost 3 bases at V and 0 bases at J; junction bases unmatched: 5. The CDR3 is 16 amino acids. Germline V gives CDR1 MDHEN, CDR2 SYDVKM. The chain's CDR3 is CASSLQLAGSSYEQYF. CDR3 sequence (DNA): TGTGCCAGCAGTTTGCAACTAGCGGGAAGCTCCTACGAGCAGTACTTC.

V gene TRBV7-9 combines with J gene TRBJ2-3, with D perhaps matching TRBD1 (6 bases). The V gene's germline CDR1 is SEHNR and CDR2 FQNEAQ (reference sequence). This CDR3 has 16 amino acids. V lost 1 base and J lost 2, with 13 bases in between. CDR3: CASSLEDRGFTDTQYF. The CDR3 DNA is TGTGCCAGCAGCTTAGAGGACAGAGGCTTCACAGATACGCAGTATTTT.

The chain links TRBV25-1 to TRBJ2-5; a weak D match, TRBD2 (5 bases). The germline gives CDR1 MGHDK, CDR2 SYGVNS. Between the trimmed V and J ends, which lost 5 bases and 7 bases, there was a span of 17 bases. The CDR3 length is 14 residues. The CDR3 protein is CASSKPPPGWTQYF. The CDR3 DNA reads TGTGCCAGCAGTAAGCCACCCCCGGGATGGACCCAGTACTTC.

This chain uses TRBV29-1 with TRBJ1-2, with a tentative D call TRBD1 (6 bases). The V end lost 0 bases, the J end lost 3 bases, and 14 bases lay between the germline ends. Per germline, CDR1 SQVTM and CDR2 ANQGSEA. This CDR3 contains 15 residues. The CDR3 loop reads CSVEDLGRGHYGYTF. The DNA for the CDR3 is TGCAGCGTTGAAGATCTTGGCCGGGGGCACTATGGCTACACCTTC.

The rearrangement uses TRBV5-6 and TRBJ1-1; D gene uncertain. CDR1 is SGHDT, CDR2 YYEEEE, per germline. The CDR3 runs to 15 residues. With 0 bases removed from V and 1 base from J, the gap between germline ends came to 10 bases. This chain's CDR3 is CASSLALAANTEAFF. DNA of the CDR3: TGTGCCAGCAGCTTGGCCTTGGCGGCGAACACTGAAGCTTTCTTT.

This chain uses TRBV27 with TRBJ1-2, with D unresolved. The CDR3 contains 14 residues. The germline V gene has CDR1 MNHEY and CDR2 SMNVEV (reference sequence). Trimming shortened V by 1 base and J by 5 bases, and 11 bases separated the two germline ends. The CDR3, as DNA: TGTGCCAGCAGTTTATTTCCCGATTGGTATGGCTACACCTTC. Its protein product is CASSLFPDWYGYTF.

The sample holds one count of this clone. The chain recombines TRBV15 with TRBJ1-2; D unclear. Trimming stripped 1 base from V and 5 bases from J, with 5 bases between. Per germline, CDR1 LNHNV and CDR2 YYDKDF (reference sequence). The CDR3 is made up of 12 amino acids. CDR3 in amino acids: CATSRGNYGYTF. The CDR3 nucleotides are TGTGCCACCAGCAGAGGGAATTATGGCTACACCTTC. The whole variable domain, remainder taken from reference TRBV15 and TRBJ1-2, is DAMVIQNPRYQVTQFGKPVTLSCSQTLNHNVMYWYQQKSSQAPKLLFHYYDKDFNNEADTPDNFQSRRPNTSFCFLDIRSPGLGDTAMYLCATSRGNYGYTFGSGTRLTVV.

This clone appeared a single time. The chain carries TRBV11-2 and TRBJ1-2, with D possibly matching TRBD1 (5 bases). This CDR3 is 16 amino acids long. The germline CDR1 and CDR2 sequences are SGHAT and FQNNGV. Between the trimmed V and J ends, which lost 5 bases and 5 bases, there was a span of 21 bases. The CDR3 nucleotides are TGTGCCAGCAGCAAACTGGGAGGGGACGCCGATTATGGCTACACCTTC. Protein sequence: CASSKLGGDADYGYTF.

The V and J genes are TRBV7-2 and TRBJ2-2; 16 nucleotides agree with TRBD2. The CDR3 has 18 amino acids. CDR1 and CDR2 (germline): SGHTA, FQGNSA. The V and J ends lost 5 bases and 7 bases, in that order; junction bases with no gene match: 10. The CDR3 spells CASSLTGTSGGASGELFF. The CDR3 nucleotides are TGTGCCAGCAGCCTCACCGGGACTAGCGGGGGGGCAAGCGGGGAGCTGTTTTTT.

The chain is built from TRBV7-9 and TRBJ1-5; TRBD1 matches at 7 bases. V was pared by 5 bases and J by 2 bases, with 9 bases of the junction left unmatched. The CDR3 spans 16 residues. Per germline, CDR1 SEHNR and CDR2 FQNEAQ (reference sequence). CDR3: CASSPQTTGRNQPQHF. The DNA of the CDR3 is TGTGCCAGCAGCCCCCAGACGACAGGGCGCAATCAGCCCCAGCATTTT.

The rearrangement uses TRBV7-9 and TRBJ2-7, with D tentatively TRBD1 (6 bases). The CDR3 has 13 residues. CDR1 and CDR2 (germline): SEHNR, FQNEAQ (reference sequence). V was shortened by 5 bases and J by 4 bases, with 12 bases between the two germline ends. The CDR3 region is CASSTDSGYEQYF. In nucleotides, the CDR3 is TGTGCCAGCAGCACGGACAGCGGATACGAGCAGTACTTC.

Regarding this clone: Its ends do not fully match the called genes, so a read error is possible. The V and J genes are TRBV7-9 and TRBJ1-1; no reliable D call. Germline V gene lookup returns CDR1 SEHNR and CDR2 FQNEAQ (reference sequence). CDR3 length: 16 residues. The CDR3 protein is CASGLELVTLNTEAFF. The CDR3 DNA follows: TGTGCCAGCGGCTTAGAGTTGGTGACGTTGAACACTGAAGCTTTCTTT.

The rearrangement uses TRBV28 and TRBJ1-1; TRBD1 agrees at 7 bases. J gave up 1 base and V 6 bases, and 5 bases lay outside the gene matches. This CDR3 is 14 amino acids long. Germline CDR1 MDHEN, CDR2 SYDVKM. CDR3 DNA sequence: TGTGCCAGCAGCCAAGGGACAGCGAACACTGAAGCTTTCTTT. Protein: CASSQGTANTEAFF.

The rearrangement uses TRBV3-1 (or the pseudogene TRBV3-2) and TRBJ2-2; weak D call: TRBD2 (5 bases). The germline CDR1 and CDR2 sequences are LGHDT and YNNKEL (reference sequence). V was shortened by 1 base and J by 0 bases, with 15 bases between the two germline ends. CDR3 length: 18 amino acids. The chain's CDR3 is CASSQGVRNSANTGELFF. DNA of the CDR3: TGTGCCAGCAGCCAAGGAGTACGGAATAGCGCGAACACCGGGGAGCTGTTTTTT.

J is TRBJ1-1 and V is TRBV5-1; a possible D gene is TRBD1 (6 bases). The germline CDR1 and CDR2 sequences are SGHRS and YFSETQ. This CDR3 is 14 amino acids long. Trimming pared 4 bases from V and 5 bases from J, leaving 15 bases between. The CDR3 nucleotides are TGCGCCAGCAGCCAGGGGACCGAGGGGACTGAAGCTTTCTTT. Residues: CASSQGTEGTEAFF.

The V and J genes are TRBV5-6 and TRBJ2-3; D not certain. With 2 bases removed from V and 5 bases from J, the gap between germline ends came to 12 bases. Germline CDR1 SGHDT, CDR2 YYEEEE. The CDR3 runs 14 residues. Here the CDR3 DNA reads TGTGCCAGCAGCTTCGGGCGCAGTGGAGATACGCAGTATTTT. Its protein is CASSFGRSGDTQYF.

V usage is TRBV18 and J usage is TRBJ2-7, with TRBD1 identical over 9 bases. Germline V gene sequence: CDR1 KGHSH, CDR2 LQKENI. After removal of 1 base from V and 4 bases from J, the junction contained 8 bases not matched to a gene. CDR3 size: 16 residues. CDR3: CASSPLQGASHYEQYF. CDR3 sequence (DNA): TGTGCCAGCTCACCACTACAGGGGGCGTCACATTACGAGCAGTACTTC.

The chain recombines TRBV7-9 with TRBJ2-7, with D unresolved. The CDR3 extends over 12 amino acids. Per germline, CDR1 SEHNR and CDR2 FQNEAQ (reference sequence). Trimming removed 5 bases from V and 2 bases from J, with 7 bases in between. The CDR3, as DNA: TGTGCCAGCAGCCTCTCCCCCTACGAGCAGTACTTC. This codes for CASSLSPYEQYF.

The rearrangement links TRBV18 to TRBJ1-5; 9 positions match TRBD1. This CDR3 is built from 17 residues. CDR1 and CDR2 (germline): KGHSH, LQKENI. Germline trimming cut 2 bases from V and 5 bases from J; bases unmatched to any gene: 10. Written as DNA, the CDR3 is TGTGCCAGCTCACCAGTAGGGGGACAGGGAGGCGATCAGCCCCAGCATTTT. Translated, it gives CASSPVGGQGGDQPQHF. Filled out from reference TRBV18 and TRBJ1-5, the complete variable domain reads NAGVMQNPRHLVRRRGQEARLRCSPMKGHSHVYWYRQLPEEGLKFMVYLQKENIIDESGMPKERFSAEFPKEGPSILRIQQVVRGDSAAYFCASSPVGGQGGDQPQHFGDGTRLSIL.

This clone was recorded a few times. The chain joins TRBV5-1 to TRBJ2-7; D not certain. Germline CDR1 SGHRS, CDR2 YFSETQ. This CDR3 region has 11 residues. Trimming removed 3 bases at V and 3 bases at J, with 4 bases between. The CDR3 coding sequence is TGCGCCAGCAGCTCGGACTACGAGCAGTACTTC. Amino acid sequence: CASSSDYEQYF.